This TCR beta chain was recovered during a study of blood T cells in healthy people across ages. Germline V gene sequence: CDR1 MNHEY, CDR2 SVGAGI. The CDR3 has 16 residues. Losses at the gene ends were 0 bases for V and 3 bases for J; bases not matched to a gene: 6. This clonotype has more than one count but fewer than ten. A second about 6 to 12 cycle PCR used barcoded and J-beta primers. Using its own MiXCR run on the 5' RACE reads, TCRdb lists one record per CDR3 protein. The profile shows over 1.5 million distinct CDR3 sequences, less than 50% of them singletons. This sequence was found in a woman aged 40 to 50 in good health. V usage is TRBV6-5 and J usage is TRBJ2-7; 9 nucleotides align to TRBD2. Sequencing was carried out using blood. CDR3 DNA sequence: TGTGCCAGCAGTTACTCGTTTGGCGGGGGGGACTACGAGCAGTACTTC. This sequence encodes CASSYSFGGGDYEQYF.